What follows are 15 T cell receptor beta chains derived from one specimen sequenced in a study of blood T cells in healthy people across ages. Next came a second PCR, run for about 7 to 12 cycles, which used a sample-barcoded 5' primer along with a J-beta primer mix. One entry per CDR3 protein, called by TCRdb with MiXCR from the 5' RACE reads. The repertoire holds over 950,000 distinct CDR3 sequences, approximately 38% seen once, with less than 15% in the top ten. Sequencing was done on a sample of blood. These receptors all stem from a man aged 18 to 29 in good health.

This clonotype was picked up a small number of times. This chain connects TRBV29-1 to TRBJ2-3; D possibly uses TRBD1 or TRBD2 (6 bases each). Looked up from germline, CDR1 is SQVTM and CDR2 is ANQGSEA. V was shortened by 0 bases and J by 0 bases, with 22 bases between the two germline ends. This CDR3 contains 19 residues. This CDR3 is CSVEDGGTHTTISTDTQYF. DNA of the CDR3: TGCAGCGTTGAAGATGGGGGGACACACACTACCATAAGCACAGATACGCAGTATTTT.

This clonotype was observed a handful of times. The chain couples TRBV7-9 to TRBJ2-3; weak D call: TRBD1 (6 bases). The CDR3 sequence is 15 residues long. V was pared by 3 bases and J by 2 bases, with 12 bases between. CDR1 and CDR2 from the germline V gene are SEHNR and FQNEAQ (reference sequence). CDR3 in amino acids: CASSFIRGYTDTQYF. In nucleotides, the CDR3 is TGTGCCAGCAGCTTTATCAGGGGATACACAGATACGCAGTATTTT.

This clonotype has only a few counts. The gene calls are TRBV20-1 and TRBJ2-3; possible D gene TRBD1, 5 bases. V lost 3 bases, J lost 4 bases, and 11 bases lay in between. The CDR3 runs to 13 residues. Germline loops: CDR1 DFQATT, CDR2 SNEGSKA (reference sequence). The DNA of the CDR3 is TGCAGTGCTAGCAGGGTTGTGGCAGATACGCAGTATTTT. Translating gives CSASRVVADTQYF.

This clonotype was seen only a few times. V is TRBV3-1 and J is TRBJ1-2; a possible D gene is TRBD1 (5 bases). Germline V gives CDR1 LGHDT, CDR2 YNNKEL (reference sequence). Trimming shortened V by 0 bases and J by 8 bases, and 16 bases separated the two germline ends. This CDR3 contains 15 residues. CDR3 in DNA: TGTGCCAGCAGCCAAGAGGGACTACAGGTTGTCGGCTACACCTTC. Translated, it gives CASSQEGLQVVGYTF.

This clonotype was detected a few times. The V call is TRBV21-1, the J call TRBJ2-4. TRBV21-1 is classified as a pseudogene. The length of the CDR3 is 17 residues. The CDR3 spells CASSETGTALAKNIQYF. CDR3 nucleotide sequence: TGTGCCAGCAGCGAGACGGGCACGGCCCTAGCCAAAAACATTCAGTACTTC.

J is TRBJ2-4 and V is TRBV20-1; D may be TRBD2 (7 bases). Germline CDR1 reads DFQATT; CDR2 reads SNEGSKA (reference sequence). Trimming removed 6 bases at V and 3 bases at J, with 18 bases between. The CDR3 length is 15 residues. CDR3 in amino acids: CSAWGGAVVKNIQYF. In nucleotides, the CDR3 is TGCAGTGCCTGGGGGGGGGCCGTCGTCAAAAACATTCAGTACTTC.

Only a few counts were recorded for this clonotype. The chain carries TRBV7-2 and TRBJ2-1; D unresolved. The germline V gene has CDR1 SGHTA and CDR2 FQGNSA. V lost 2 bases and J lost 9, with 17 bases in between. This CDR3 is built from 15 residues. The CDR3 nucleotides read TGTGCCAGCAGCTTAAGGTCCTTAGGAACGGTTGAGCAGTTCTTC. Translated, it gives CASSLRSLGTVEQFF.

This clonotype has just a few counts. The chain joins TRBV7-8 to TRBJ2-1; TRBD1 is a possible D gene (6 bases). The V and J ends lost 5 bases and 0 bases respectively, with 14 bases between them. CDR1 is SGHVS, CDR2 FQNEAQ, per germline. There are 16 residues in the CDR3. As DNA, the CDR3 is TGTGCCAGCAGCCAGAGGACAGATAGCTCCTACAATGAGCAGTTCTTC. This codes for CASSQRTDSSYNEQFF.

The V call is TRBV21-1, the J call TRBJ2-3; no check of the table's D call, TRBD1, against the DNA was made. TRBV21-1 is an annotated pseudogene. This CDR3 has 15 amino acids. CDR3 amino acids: CASSNGRANTETQYF. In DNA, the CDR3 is TGTGCCAGCAGCAACGGGCGGGCTAACACAGAGACGCAGTATTTT.

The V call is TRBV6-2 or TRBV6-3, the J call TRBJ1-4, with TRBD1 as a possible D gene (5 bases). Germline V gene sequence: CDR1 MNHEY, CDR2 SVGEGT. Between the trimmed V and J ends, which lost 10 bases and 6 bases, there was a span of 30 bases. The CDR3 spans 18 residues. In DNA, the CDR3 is TGTGCCACCCGGAATCCAACTAGGGGCGGCCAATGGGATGAAAAACTGTTTTTT. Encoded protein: CATRNPTRGGQWDEKLFF.

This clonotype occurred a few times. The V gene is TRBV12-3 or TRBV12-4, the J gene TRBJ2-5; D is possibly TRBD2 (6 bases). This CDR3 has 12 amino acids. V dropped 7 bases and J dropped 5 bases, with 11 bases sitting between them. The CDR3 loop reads CASTAGMETQYF. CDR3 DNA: TGTGCCAGCACCGCGGGGATGGAGACCCAGTACTTC.

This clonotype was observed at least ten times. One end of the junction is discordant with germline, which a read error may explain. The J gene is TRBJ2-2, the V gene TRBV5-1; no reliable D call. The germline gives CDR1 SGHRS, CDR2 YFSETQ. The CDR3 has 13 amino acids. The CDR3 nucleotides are TGTGCCAGCAGTTTAACGAACACCGGGGAGCTGTTTTTT. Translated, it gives CASSLTNTGELFF.

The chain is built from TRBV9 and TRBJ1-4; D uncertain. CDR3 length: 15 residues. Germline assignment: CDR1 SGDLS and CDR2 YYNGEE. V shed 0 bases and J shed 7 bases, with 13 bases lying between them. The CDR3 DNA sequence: TGTGCCAGCAGCGTAGTTGGGTCCATAAGTGAAAAACTGTTTTTT. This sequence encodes CASSVVGSISEKLFF.

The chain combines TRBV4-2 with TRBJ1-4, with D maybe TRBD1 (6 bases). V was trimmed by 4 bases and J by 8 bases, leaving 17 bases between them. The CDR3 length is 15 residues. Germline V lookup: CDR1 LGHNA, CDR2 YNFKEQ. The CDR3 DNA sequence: TGTGCCAGCAGCCTTAGACAGGACGGAGGAGAAAAACTGTTTTTT. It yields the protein CASSLRQDGGEKLFF.

The CDR3, as DNA: TGTGCCAGCAGCTTGGGACAGGGGGCACGTGGCTACACCTTC. Translating it yields CASSLGQGARGYTF. This chain joins TRBV7-2 and TRBJ1-2; 12 nucleotides align to TRBD1. The V gene end was trimmed by 3 bases and the J gene end by 7 bases; junction bases not matched to a gene: 3. Per germline, CDR1 SGHTA and CDR2 FQGNSA. This CDR3 region has 14 residues.